The 9 T cell receptor beta chains in this list originate from one sample, sequenced in a study of blood T cell repertoires in COVID-19. Generated by immunoSEQ multiplex PCR, the TCRdb table keeps only in-frame clones and is missing some. Of about 64,000 clones detected, 84% appear once; the ten largest clones hold about 6%. Sample: peripheral blood. The source is a woman aged 55-70 years with acute or convalescent COVID-19.

This chain joins TRBV7-3 and TRBJ2-1; 9 bases match TRBD2. Germline CDR1 and CDR2: SGHTA and FQGTGA. The V gene end was trimmed by 2 bases and the J gene end by 8 bases; junction bases not matched to a gene: 10. CDR3 size: 16 residues. The CDR3 loop reads CASSLVGGGAADEQFF. In DNA, the CDR3 is TGTGCCAGCAGCTTAGTTGGCGGGGGGGCCGCAGATGAGCAGTTCTTC.

A single count supports this clone. The chain couples TRBV3-1 (or the pseudogene TRBV3-2) to TRBJ1-5; D is uncertain. V gave up 1 base and J gave up 7 bases, with 8 bases separating them. Germline V gene data show CDR1 as LGHDT and CDR2 as YNNKEL (reference sequence). This CDR3 has 13 amino acids. CDR3 DNA: TGTGCCAGCAGCCAAGGCTCCAGGCAGCCCCAGCATTTT. Translation: CASSQGSRQPQHF.

The V and J genes are TRBV7-6 and TRBJ1-1, with D unresolved. V was trimmed by 2 bases and J by 0 bases, leaving 7 bases between them. Germline V gene data show CDR1 as SGHVS and CDR2 as FNYEAQ. The CDR3 contains 14 residues. This CDR3 reads CASSLRGLNTEAFF. The CDR3 coding sequence is TGTGCCAGCAGCTTAAGAGGTCTGAACACTGAAGCTTTCTTT.

About this clone: The same CDR3 can be traced to other DNA sequences in this sample. The V call is TRBV18, the J call TRBJ1-1; no clear D. CDR1 and CDR2 (germline): KGHSH, LQKENI. Trimming cost V 6 bases and J 1 base, with 6 bases left between them. The CDR3 consists of 12 residues. The CDR3 sequence is CASSLKNTEAFF. The CDR3 nucleotides are TGTGCCAGCTCTCTAAAGAACACTGAAGCTTTCTTT.

This clone was counted only a few times. The chain links TRBV30 to TRBJ2-7; unclear D gene. The V and J ends lost 3 bases and 3 bases respectively, with 9 bases between them. In germline, CDR1 is GTSNPN, CDR2 SVGIG (reference sequence). The length of the CDR3 is 12 residues. The CDR3 DNA follows: TGTGCCTGGAGCGGAGTGAACTACGAGCAGTACTTC. Translated, it gives CAWSGVNYEQYF.

The chain employs TRBV2 and TRBJ1-1, with 8 bases matching TRBD1. The germline V gene encodes CDR1 SNHLY and CDR2 FYNNEI. J lost 5 bases, V lost 6 bases, and 5 bases had no gene match. The CDR3 consists of 13 residues. The CDR3 loop reads CASRQGVRTEAFF. The CDR3, as DNA: TGTGCCAGCAGACAGGGGGTTCGGACTGAAGCTTTCTTT.

The chain recombines TRBV12-3 or TRBV12-4 with TRBJ1-5, with TRBD1 matching over 8 bases. The CDR3 runs to 13 residues. V gave up 7 bases and J gave up 7 bases; unmatched junction bases: 6. The CDR3 DNA reads as TGTGCCAGCACGCTGGACAGGGCCCAGCCCCAGCATTTT. It translates to CASTLDRAQPQHF.

The rearrangement links TRBV6-5 to TRBJ1-3; tentatively, D is TRBD1 (6 bases). Germline CDR1 and CDR2: MNHEY and SVGAGI. The CDR3 runs 14 residues. Trimming cost V 8 bases and J 0 bases, with 11 bases left between them. CDR3: CASGRTDSGNTIYF. The CDR3, as DNA: TGTGCCAGCGGACGGACAGACTCTGGAAACACCATATATTTT.

The rearrangement links TRBV6-5 to TRBJ2-2; possible D gene TRBD1, 6 bases. With 8 bases removed from V and 1 base from J, the gap between germline ends came to 14 bases. CDR1 is MNHEY, CDR2 SVGAGI, per germline. This CDR3 comprises 15 residues. The CDR3 bases are TGTGCCAGCGGGGACGGACAGCTGAACACCGGGGAGCTGTTTTTT. Translated: CASGDGQLNTGELFF.